This TCR beta chain stems from a study of T-cell reconstitution after alpha-beta-depleted transplantation in children. The V end lost 4 bases, the J end lost 9 bases, and 15 bases lay between the germline ends. The V gene's germline CDR1 is MGHDK and CDR2 SYGVNS. The CDR3 has 13 amino acids. Unique molecular identifiers were built into the TCRbeta library. TCRdb analysed the PCR reads with MiXCR anew, one entry per CDR3 protein. The sample comprises some 640,000 distinct CDR3 sequences, around a sixth of which are singletons, and approximately 1.1% rests with the top ten. The sequence derives from a human donor who donated a stem cell graft to a child with acute myeloid leukemia. The sample was PBMCs from the stem cell graft donor, taken from the stem cell graft. The V and J genes are TRBV25-1 and TRBJ1-2; a weak D match, TRBD1 (5 bases). The CDR3 loop is CASSGDEPLSYTF. Written as DNA, the CDR3 is TGTGCCAGCAGTGGGGACGAGCCCCTAAGCTACACCTTC.